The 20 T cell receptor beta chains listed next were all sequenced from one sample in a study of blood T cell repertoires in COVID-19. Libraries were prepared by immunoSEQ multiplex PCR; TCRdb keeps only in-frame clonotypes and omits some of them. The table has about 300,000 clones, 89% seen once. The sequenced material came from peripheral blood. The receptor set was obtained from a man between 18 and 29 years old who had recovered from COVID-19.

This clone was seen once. CDR3 sequence: CASSHPTGGFGEQFF. CDR3 DNA sequence: TGTGCCAGCAGTCACCCAACAGGGGGTTTCGGTGAGCAGTTCTTC. The chain recombines TRBV5-6 with TRBJ2-1; TRBD1 matches at 8 bases. The J segment lost 9 bases and the V segment lost 5 bases, leaving 13 bases of the junction unmatched. CDR3 length: 15 residues. Looked up from germline, CDR1 is SGHDT and CDR2 is YYEEEE.

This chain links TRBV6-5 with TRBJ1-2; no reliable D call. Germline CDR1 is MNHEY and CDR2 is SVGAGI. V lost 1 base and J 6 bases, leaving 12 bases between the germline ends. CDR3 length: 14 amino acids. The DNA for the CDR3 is TGTGCCAGCAGTTACTATCACGGGAGGGATGGCTACACCTTC. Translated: CASSYYHGRDGYTF.

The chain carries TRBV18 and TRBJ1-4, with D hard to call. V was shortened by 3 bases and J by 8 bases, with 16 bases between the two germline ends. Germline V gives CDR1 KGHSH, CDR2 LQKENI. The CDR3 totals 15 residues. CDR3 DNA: TGTGCCAGCTCACCTCCGATCAGTGGAGGGGAAAAACTGTTTTTT. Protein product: CASSPPISGGEKLFF.

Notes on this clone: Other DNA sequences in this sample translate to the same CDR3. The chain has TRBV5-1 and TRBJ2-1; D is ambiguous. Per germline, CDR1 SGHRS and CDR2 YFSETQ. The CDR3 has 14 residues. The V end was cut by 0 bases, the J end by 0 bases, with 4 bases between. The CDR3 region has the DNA TGCGCCAGCAGCTTGGCGAGCTCCTACAATGAGCAGTTCTTC. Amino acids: CASSLASSYNEQFF.

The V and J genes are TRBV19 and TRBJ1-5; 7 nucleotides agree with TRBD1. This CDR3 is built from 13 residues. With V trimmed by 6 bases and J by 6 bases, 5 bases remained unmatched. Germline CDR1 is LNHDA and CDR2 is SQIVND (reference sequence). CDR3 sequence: CASSTGAGQPQHF. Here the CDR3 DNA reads TGTGCCAGTAGCACAGGGGCAGGTCAGCCCCAGCATTTT.

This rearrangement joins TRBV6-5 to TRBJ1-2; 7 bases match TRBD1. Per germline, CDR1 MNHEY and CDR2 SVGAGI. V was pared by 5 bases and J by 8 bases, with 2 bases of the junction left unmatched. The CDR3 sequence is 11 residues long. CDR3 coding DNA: TGTGCCAGCAGTACAGGGGCCGGCTACACCTTC. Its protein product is CASSTGAGYTF.

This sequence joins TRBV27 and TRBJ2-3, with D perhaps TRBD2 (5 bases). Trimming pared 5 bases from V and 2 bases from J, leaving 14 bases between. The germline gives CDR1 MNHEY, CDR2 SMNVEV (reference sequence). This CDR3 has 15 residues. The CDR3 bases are TGTGCCAGCAGTCCCCCCGGACTGTACACAGATACGCAGTATTTT. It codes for CASSPPGLYTDTQYF.

The CDR3 nucleotides are TGTGCCAGCAGCGTAGCGGGTAGCCCCGGAACCAAAAACATTCAGTACTTC. Translating gives CASSVAGSPGTKNIQYF. The chain joins TRBV9 to TRBJ2-4; D uncertain. The germline gives CDR1 SGDLS, CDR2 YYNGEE. CDR3 length equals 17 residues. Trimming removed 0 bases at V and 2 bases at J, with 15 bases between.

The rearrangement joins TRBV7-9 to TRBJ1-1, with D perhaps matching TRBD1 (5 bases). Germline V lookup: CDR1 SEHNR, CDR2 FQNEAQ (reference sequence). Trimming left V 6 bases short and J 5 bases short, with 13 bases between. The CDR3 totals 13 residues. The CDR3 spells CASRLIGVTEAFF. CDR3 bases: TGTGCCAGCAGGCTAATAGGGGTGACTGAAGCTTTCTTT.

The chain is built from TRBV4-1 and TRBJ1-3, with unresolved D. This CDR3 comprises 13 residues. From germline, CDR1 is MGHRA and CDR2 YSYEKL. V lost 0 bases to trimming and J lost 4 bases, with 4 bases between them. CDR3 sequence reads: CASSQDGGNTIYF. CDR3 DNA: TGCGCCAGCAGCCAAGATGGCGGAAACACCATATATTTT.

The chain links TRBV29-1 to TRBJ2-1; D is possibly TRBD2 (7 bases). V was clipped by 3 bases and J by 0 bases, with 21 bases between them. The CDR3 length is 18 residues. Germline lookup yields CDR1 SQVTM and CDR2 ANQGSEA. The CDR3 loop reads CSVDGGGRWASSYNEQFF. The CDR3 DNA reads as TGCAGCGTTGATGGCGGGGGCCGCTGGGCCAGCTCCTACAATGAGCAGTTCTTC.

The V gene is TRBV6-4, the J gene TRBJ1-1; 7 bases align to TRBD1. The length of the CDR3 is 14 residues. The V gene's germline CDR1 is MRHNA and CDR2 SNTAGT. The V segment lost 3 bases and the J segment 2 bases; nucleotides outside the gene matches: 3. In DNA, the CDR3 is TGTGCCAGCAGTGAAGGGGACAGTAACACTGAAGCTTTCTTT. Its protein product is CASSEGDSNTEAFF.

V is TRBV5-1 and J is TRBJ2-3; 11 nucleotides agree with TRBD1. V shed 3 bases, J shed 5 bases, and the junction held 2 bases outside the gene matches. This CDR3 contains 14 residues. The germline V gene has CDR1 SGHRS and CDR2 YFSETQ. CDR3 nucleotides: TGCGCCAGCAGCTGGGACAGGGGGGGAGATACGCAGTATTTT. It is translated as CASSWDRGGDTQYF.

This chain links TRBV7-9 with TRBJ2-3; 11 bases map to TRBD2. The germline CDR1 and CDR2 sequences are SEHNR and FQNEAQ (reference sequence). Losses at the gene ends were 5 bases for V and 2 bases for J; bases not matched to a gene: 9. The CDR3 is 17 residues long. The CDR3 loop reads CASSELRTSGFTDTQYF. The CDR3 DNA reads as TGTGCCAGCAGCGAACTGCGGACTAGCGGGTTCACAGATACGCAGTATTTT.

The CDR3, as DNA: TGTGCCAGCAGCCAAGGTGGGTGGGGCCACTCTGGAAACACCATATATTTT. Its protein is CASSQGGWGHSGNTIYF. The chain recombines TRBV3-1 (or the pseudogene TRBV3-2) with TRBJ1-3, with D perhaps matching TRBD1 (5 bases). Trimming took 1 base from V and 0 from J, leaving 13 bases between them. CDR3 length: 17 amino acids. Looked up from germline, CDR1 is LGHDT and CDR2 is YNNKEL (reference sequence).

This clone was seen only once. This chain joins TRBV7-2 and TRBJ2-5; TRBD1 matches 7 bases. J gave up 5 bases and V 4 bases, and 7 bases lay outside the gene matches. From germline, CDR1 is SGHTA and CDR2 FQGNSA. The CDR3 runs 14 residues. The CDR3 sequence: CASSYRGNGETQYF. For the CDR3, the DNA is TGTGCCAGCAGCTACAGGGGTAACGGGGAGACCCAGTACTTC.

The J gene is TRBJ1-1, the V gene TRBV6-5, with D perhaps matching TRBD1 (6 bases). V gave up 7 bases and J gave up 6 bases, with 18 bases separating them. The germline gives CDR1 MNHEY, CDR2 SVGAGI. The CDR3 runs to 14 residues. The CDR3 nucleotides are TGTGCCAGCATCCCGGACAGCTCCAGACCTGAAGCTTTCTTT. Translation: CASIPDSSRPEAFF.

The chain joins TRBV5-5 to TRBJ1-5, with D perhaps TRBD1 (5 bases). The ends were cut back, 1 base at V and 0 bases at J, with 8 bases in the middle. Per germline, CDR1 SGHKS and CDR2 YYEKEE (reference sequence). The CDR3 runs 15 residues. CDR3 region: CASSLLGDSNQPQHF. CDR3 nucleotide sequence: TGTGCCAGCAGCTTGCTAGGGGATAGCAATCAGCCCCAGCATTTT.

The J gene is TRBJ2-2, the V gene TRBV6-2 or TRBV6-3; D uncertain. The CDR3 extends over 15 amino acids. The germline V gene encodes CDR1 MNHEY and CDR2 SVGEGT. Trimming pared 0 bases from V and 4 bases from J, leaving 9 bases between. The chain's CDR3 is CASSYSNIGTGELFF. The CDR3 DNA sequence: TGTGCCAGCAGTTACTCCAATATCGGCACCGGGGAGCTGTTTTTT.

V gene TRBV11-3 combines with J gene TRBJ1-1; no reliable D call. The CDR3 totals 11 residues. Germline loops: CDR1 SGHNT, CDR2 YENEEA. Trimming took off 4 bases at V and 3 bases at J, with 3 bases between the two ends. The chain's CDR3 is CASSSDTEAFF. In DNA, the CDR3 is TGTGCCAGCAGCTCCGACACTGAAGCTTTCTTT.